The 28 T cell receptor beta chains given below trace back to one sample, sequenced in a study of regulatory T cells in long-lasting Graves disease. For TCR beta, libraries came from iRepertoire HTBI primers and Arm-PCR of CDR3 regions. TCRdb re-analysed the multiplex PCR reads in MiXCR, keeping a single row per CDR3 protein. The repertoire includes around 500,000 distinct CDR3 sequences, roughly 15% of them detected once, and around a quarter sits in the top ten. Indicated time point: newly diagnosed GD, antithyroid drugs for less than 3 months. RNA isolated from PBMCs was used to make the TCR library. These data were also filed under a second study, of T cells in Graves' hyperthyroidism and ophthalmopathy.

The sequences come from peripheral blood mononuclear cells (PBMCs), collected at new diagnosis, from a patient treated with antithyroid drugs. These receptors were taken from a woman aged 40 to 65 with Graves disease.

This clonotype occurred a few times. The CDR3 sequence is CASSVTWTVNYGYTF. The DNA for the CDR3 is TGCGCCAGCAGCGTAACCTGGACAGTCAACTATGGCTACACCTTC. The rearrangement uses TRBV5-1 and TRBJ1-2; D might be TRBD1 (6 bases). With 4 bases removed from V and 2 bases from J, the gap between germline ends came to 15 bases. Per germline, CDR1 SGHRS and CDR2 YFSETQ. There are 15 residues in the CDR3.

This clonotype was picked up many times. CDR3 sequence reads: CASSVERGVGTEAFF. CDR3 nucleotides: TGTGCCAGCAGTGTTGAGCGGGGGGTTGGCACTGAAGCTTTCTTT. This rearrangement joins TRBV6-1 to TRBJ1-1; perhaps TRBD1 as D (5 bases). Deletions cut 4 bases from V and 4 bases from J, with 16 bases between. The CDR3 has 15 residues. CDR1 MNHNS and CDR2 SASEGT come from the germline V gene.

This clonotype was picked up many times. The V and J genes are TRBV6-2 or TRBV6-3 and TRBJ2-7; 7 nucleotides align to TRBD2. Per the germline V gene, CDR1 is MNHEY and CDR2 is SVGEGT. Losses at the gene ends were 0 bases for V and 3 bases for J; bases not matched to a gene: 5. CDR3 length equals 15 residues. The CDR3 region has the DNA TGTGCCAGCAGTTACTCGATGGCGGGGGTCTACGAGCAGTACTTC. It is translated as CASSYSMAGVYEQYF.

V usage is TRBV10-3 and J usage is TRBJ2-2; no firm D call. The CDR3 is 15 residues long. CDR1 is ENHRY, CDR2 SYGVKD, per germline. Trimming stripped 1 base from V and 0 bases from J, with 6 bases between. This CDR3 is CAISELEANTGELFF. DNA for the CDR3: TGTGCCATCAGTGAGTTGGAAGCGAACACCGGGGAGCTGTTTTTT.

This clonotype has ten or more counts. V is TRBV20-1 and J is TRBJ2-5, with D tentatively TRBD1 (5 bases). CDR3 length: 14 residues. CDR1 and CDR2 (germline): DFQATT, SNEGSKA (reference sequence). The V and J ends lost 3 bases and 5 bases respectively, with 16 bases between them. The CDR3 region has the DNA TGCAGTGCTAGTGATGGGGCTTTGGGGGAGACCCAGTACTTC. This codes for CSASDGALGETQYF.

Ten or more counts support this clonotype. The rearrangement joins TRBV20-1 to TRBJ2-7, with D possibly TRBD1 on 6 matching bases. V lost 3 bases to trimming and J lost 2 bases, with 14 bases between them. This CDR3 has 14 residues. Germline V gene sequence: CDR1 DFQATT, CDR2 SNEGSKA (reference sequence). The CDR3, as DNA: TGCAGTGCTAGCCCGTGGCAGGGGACCTACGAGCAGTACTTC. Translation gives CSASPWQGTYEQYF.

The chain links TRBV18 to TRBJ1-4; D ambiguous. Germline V gene data show CDR1 as KGHSH and CDR2 as LQKENI. The CDR3 is 12 amino acids. Trimming shortened V by 6 bases and J by 8 bases, and 10 bases separated the two germline ends. CDR3 protein: CASSTGEEKLFF. The DNA for the CDR3 is TGTGCCAGCTCTACCGGGGAGGAAAAACTGTTTTTT.

This clonotype was seen a few times. The chain is built from TRBV20-1 and TRBJ2-5; D uncertain. This CDR3 contains 15 residues. Germline V gene sequence: CDR1 DFQATT, CDR2 SNEGSKA (reference sequence). V was trimmed by 6 bases and J by 1 base, leaving 18 bases between them. Written as DNA, the CDR3 is TGCAGTGCCGATGCCCTCCGGAGCCCCCAAGAGACCCAGTACTTC. Translating it yields CSADALRSPQETQYF.

The CDR3, as DNA: TGTGCCACCAGTGAATCTCTAGCGGGGGCGGAGGAGCAGTTCTTC. It yields the protein CATSESLAGAEEQFF. The chain is built from TRBV24-1 and TRBJ2-1; 10 bases agree with TRBD2. The ends lost 4 bases at V and 10 bases at J; junction bases unmatched: 9. Germline assignment: CDR1 KGHDR and CDR2 SFDVKD. This CDR3 comprises 15 residues.

This clonotype was recorded a few times. The chain links TRBV5-6 to TRBJ1-2; unclear D gene. Trimming cost V 3 bases and J 5 bases, with 11 bases left between them. This CDR3 spans 13 amino acids. Germline assignment: CDR1 SGHDT and CDR2 YYEEEE. In DNA form, the CDR3 reads TGTGCCAGCAGCTCCGGACGGTCGTATGGCTACACCTTC. Translated: CASSSGRSYGYTF.

This clonotype came up a few times. This rearrangement joins TRBV20-1 to TRBJ2-1; D is unresolved. Trimming cost V 3 bases and J 0 bases, with 9 bases left between them. Germline values: CDR1 DFQATT, CDR2 SNEGSKA (reference sequence). This CDR3 comprises 14 residues. CDR3 nucleotide sequence: TGCAGTGCTAGTTTGAGGAGCTCCTACAATGAGCAGTTCTTC. Translated, it gives CSASLRSSYNEQFF.

This clonotype was recorded a few times. This chain joins TRBV28 and TRBJ1-3; D remains unclear. Germline assignment: CDR1 MDHEN and CDR2 SYDVKM. Trimming left V 5 bases short and J 4 bases short, with 9 bases between. The CDR3 covers 13 residues. CDR3 in amino acids: CASSEPIGNTIYF. The DNA of the CDR3 is TGTGCCAGCAGTGAACCAATAGGAAACACCATATATTTT.

The chain has TRBV27 and TRBJ2-3; D unclear. Trimming cost V 0 bases and J 2 bases, with 3 bases left between them. The CDR3 is 13 residues long. CDR1 is MNHEY and CDR2 is SMNVEV in the germline V gene (reference sequence). In DNA form, the CDR3 reads TGTGCCAGCAGTTTATCAGTCACAGATACGCAGTATTTT. Protein: CASSLSVTDTQYF.

This clonotype was seen at least ten times. This chain joins TRBV11-2 and TRBJ2-7; weak D call: TRBD1 (5 bases). This CDR3 spans 14 amino acids. With 6 bases removed from V and 0 bases from J, the gap between germline ends came to 12 bases. Germline lookup yields CDR1 SGHAT and CDR2 FQNNGV. CDR3 region: CASRRVRASYEQYF. In nucleotides, the CDR3 is TGTGCCAGCAGGAGAGTCAGGGCCTCCTACGAGCAGTACTTC.

This clonotype occurred many times. The chain couples TRBV7-2 to TRBJ2-1; 10 nucleotides agree with TRBD2. Germline V gene lookup returns CDR1 SGHTA and CDR2 FQGNSA. V dropped 1 base and J dropped 8; count of bases not matched to a gene: 5. The CDR3 loop spans 15 amino acids. This CDR3 reads CASSLDSGGVDEQFF. CDR3 DNA sequence: TGTGCCAGCAGCTTAGACAGCGGGGGGGTTGATGAGCAGTTCTTC.

The sample holds many counts of this clonotype. This chain connects TRBV11-1 to TRBJ2-5; either TRBD1 or TRBD2 may supply D (5 bases each). This CDR3 region has 14 residues. Germline CDR1 is SGHAT and CDR2 is FQDESV (reference sequence). Trimming took off 3 bases at V and 5 bases at J, with 13 bases between the two ends. This CDR3 is CASSFGRGGETQYF. CDR3 nucleotides: TGTGCCAGCAGCTTTGGTCGGGGCGGTGAGACCCAGTACTTC. Full variable domain (outside the CDR3, taken from reference TRBV11-1 and TRBJ2-5): EAEVAQSPRYKITEKSQAVAFWCDPISGHATLYWYRQILGQGPELLVQFQDESVVDDSQLPKDRFSAERLKGVDSTLKIQPAELGDSAMYLCASSFGRGGETQYFGPGTRLLVL.

There are many counts of this clonotype. The chain combines TRBV5-5 with TRBJ1-5; D is unclear. Trimming pared 0 bases from V and 7 bases from J, leaving 14 bases between. CDR1 is SGHKS, CDR2 YYEKEE, per germline (reference sequence). This CDR3 has 15 residues. The CDR3 sequence: CASSLGSGSGQPQHF. As DNA, the CDR3 is TGTGCCAGCAGCTTGGGTTCAGGTTCTGGGCAGCCCCAGCATTTT. The whole variable domain, filled in from reference TRBV5-5 and TRBJ1-5, reads DAGVTQSPTHLIKTRGQQVTLRCSPISGHKSVSWYQQVLGQGPQFIFQYYEKEERGRGNFPDRFSARQFPNYSSELNVNALLLGDSALYLCASSLGSGSGQPQHFGDGTRLSIL.

This sequence joins TRBV6-1 and TRBJ1-1, with 12 bases fitting TRBD1. The CDR3 runs 16 residues. Trimming removed 6 bases from V and 6 bases from J; junction bases left unmatched: 11. Per germline, CDR1 MNHNS and CDR2 SASEGT. The CDR3 protein is CASRHLPGQGAAEAFF. CDR3 DNA: TGTGCCAGCAGGCATCTGCCGGGACAGGGGGCGGCTGAAGCTTTCTTT.

This clonotype was seen a handful of times. The chain recombines TRBV30 with TRBJ1-1; 9 positions agree with TRBD1. This CDR3 is built from 15 residues. Trimming removed 2 bases from V and 4 bases from J; junction bases left unmatched: 8. CDR1 GTSNPN and CDR2 SVGIG come from the germline V gene (reference sequence). CDR3 protein: CAWSFTGGGFTEAFF. DNA of the CDR3: TGTGCCTGGAGTTTCACAGGGGGCGGGTTCACTGAAGCTTTCTTT.

As concerns this clonotype: A read error may be the cause here, since a much bigger clone is one base away. The J gene is TRBJ2-1, the V gene TRBV15, with 7 bases lining up with TRBD2. The germline V gene has CDR1 LNHNV and CDR2 YYDKDF (reference sequence). The CDR3 spans 18 residues. CDR3 bases: TGTGCCACCAGCGGACTGAGACGCGGGGGAGCTACCTACAGTGAGCAGTTCTTC. Translating it yields CATSGLRRGGATYSEQFF.

The genes are TRBV19 and TRBJ1-2, with no clear D. V was shortened by 3 bases and J by 4 bases, with 9 bases between the two germline ends. Germline values: CDR1 LNHDA, CDR2 SQIVND (reference sequence). The CDR3 extends over 13 amino acids. CDR3 sequence (DNA): TGTGCCAGTAGTATCCGGACGTCCTATGGCTACACCTTC. Protein sequence: CASSIRTSYGYTF.

This clonotype was recorded many times. This chain joins TRBV20-1 and TRBJ1-2; D possibly corresponds to TRBD1 (5 bases). V lost 3 bases, J lost 2 bases, and 10 bases lay in between. There are 13 residues in the CDR3. CDR1 and CDR2 (germline): DFQATT, SNEGSKA (reference sequence). Written as DNA, the CDR3 is TGCAGTGCTAGCCACAGGCTAAACTATGGCTACACCTTC. Translating gives CSASHRLNYGYTF.

The V and J genes are TRBV20-1 and TRBJ1-1; D is ambiguous. The germline gives CDR1 DFQATT, CDR2 SNEGSKA (reference sequence). V gave up 5 bases and J gave up 1 base, with 11 bases separating them. This CDR3 contains 13 residues. CDR3 coding DNA: TGCAGTGCTTCAACCAACAGGAACACTGAAGCTTTCTTT. Translating gives CSASTNRNTEAFF.

This clonotype was found a few times. This chain links TRBV19 with TRBJ2-2, with 8 bases identical to TRBD1. This CDR3 spans 17 amino acids. Germline V gives CDR1 LNHDA, CDR2 SQIVND (reference sequence). The V gene end was trimmed by 7 bases and the J gene end by 0 bases; junction bases not matched to a gene: 10. CDR3 protein: CASTSPGGRANTGELFF. The CDR3 nucleotides are TGTGCCAGTACTTCTCCAGGGGGCCGCGCGAACACCGGGGAGCTGTTTTTT.

This clonotype was found many times. The rearrangement links TRBV7-8 to TRBJ2-5; D could derive from TRBD1 or TRBD2 (5 bases each). Trimming removed 5 bases at V and 4 bases at J, with 14 bases between. The CDR3 is 14 residues long. From germline, CDR1 is SGHVS and CDR2 FQNEAQ. The CDR3 region is CASSARGPGETQYF. CDR3 coding DNA: TGTGCCAGCAGCGCGAGGGGCCCGGGAGAGACCCAGTACTTC.

This chain connects TRBV20-1 to TRBJ1-5; 8 nucleotides line up with TRBD1. The CDR3 is 14 amino acids. Unmatched junction bases numbered 4, after V lost 4 bases and J lost 2 bases. Germline CDR1 DFQATT, CDR2 SNEGSKA (reference sequence). The CDR3 protein is CSATTGQGNQPQHF. As DNA, the CDR3 is TGCAGTGCTACTACGGGACAGGGCAATCAGCCCCAGCATTTT.

This clonotype was detected ten times or more. The rearrangement links TRBV29-1 to TRBJ1-1; maybe TRBD1 (5 bases). Looked up from germline, CDR1 is SQVTM and CDR2 is ANQGSEA. The germline V and J ends were trimmed by 2 bases and 1 base, with 17 bases remaining between them. The CDR3 extends over 16 amino acids. CDR3 DNA: TGCAGCGTTGAAATCGGACTGGGGACCTCGAACACTGAAGCTTTCTTT. Translation gives CSVEIGLGTSNTEAFF.

The table lists this clonotype with a few counts. The chain is built from TRBV3-1 and TRBJ2-2; D may match TRBD1 or TRBD2 (5 bases each). CDR3 length: 14 amino acids. CDR1 LGHDT and CDR2 YNNKEL come from the germline V gene (reference sequence). V lost 0 bases, J lost 6 bases, and 8 bases lay in between. The CDR3 nucleotides are TGTGCCAGCAGCCAAGAAGGGACCCCCGGGGAGCTGTTTTTT. Translating it yields CASSQEGTPGELFF.